This is a list of T cell receptor beta chains from one sample in a study of cytomegalovirus exposure and HLA in healthy donors. The repertoire was sequenced with immunoSEQ multiplex PCR; TCRdb's copy has only in-frame clones and lacks some. The repertoire holds some 190,000 clones, with more than 75% as singletons. Input material: PBMCs. The receptors here all came from a woman in her 30s in good health and CMV-seropositive. Each CDR3 is given with its conserved first and last residue. The order of the fields is clone size, D gene, CDR3 length, J gene, V gene, CDR3 protein, CDR3 DNA. D genes are given only for firm matches. The size field is filled for only some rows; it gives once, few, many or a size class.

>.|.|15|TRBJ1-5|TRBV10-3
CAISGSQDSNQPQHF
TGTGCCATCAGTGGCTCCCAGGATAGCAATCAGCCCCAGCATTTT
>.|TRBD2|17|TRBJ2-1|TRBV4-2
CASSQDQGGGTYNEQFF
TGTGCCAGCAGCCAAGATCAGGGCGGGGGTACCTACAATGAGCAGTTCTTC
>.|.|16|TRBJ2-2|TRBV21-1
CASSKVGQGAGGELFF
.
>few|.|14|TRBJ2-1|TRBV4-3
CASSQDLAIREQFF
TGCGCCAGCAGCCAAGATTTAGCGATTCGAGAGCAGTTCTTC
>.|TRBD1|14|TRBJ1-4|TRBV28
CASSPGQGREKLFF
TGTGCCAGCAGCCCCGGACAGGGACGTGAAAAACTGTTTTTT
>.|.|16|TRBJ2-2|TRBV18
CASSPWVQRGTGELFF
TGTGCCAGCTCACCCTGGGTTCAGCGAGGCACCGGGGAGCTGTTTTTT
>.|.|12|TRBJ2-7|TRBV29-1
CSVEERRYEQYF
TGCAGCGTTGAAGAACGGCGGTACGAGCAGTACTTC
>.|TRBD2|13|TRBJ2-2|TRBV5-4
CASAGGQTGELFF
TGTGCCAGTGCGGGGGGACAAACCGGGGAGCTGTTTTTT
>few|.|15|TRBJ2-3|TRBV5-1
CASSLEEGWADTQYF
TGCGCCAGCAGCTTGGAGGAGGGCTGGGCAGATACGCAGTATTTT
>.|.|13|TRBJ2-1|TRBV5-1
CATSTGSHDEQFF
TGCGCCACCTCGACAGGTTCCCACGATGAGCAGTTCTTC
>.|.|20|TRBJ1-5|TRBV7-7
CASSLGRRAEADFLNQPQHF
TGTGCCAGCAGCTTAGGCCGGAGGGCTGAGGCGGACTTTCTGAATCAGCCCCAGCATTTT
>.|.|13|TRBJ2-1|TRBV21-1
CASSKEGVNEQFF
TGTGCCAGCAGCAAAGAAGGGGTCAATGAGCAGTTCTTC
>.|.|15|TRBJ2-7|TRBV27
CASSPRWGGRHEQYF
TGTGCCAGCAGTCCTCGGTGGGGGGGGCGGCACGAGCAGTACTTC
>.|.|15|TRBJ2-2|TRBV5-1
CASSLATADTGELFF
TGCGCCAGCAGCTTGGCGACAGCCGACACCGGGGAGCTGTTTTTT
>.|TRBD1|17|TRBJ2-2|TRBV7-3
CASSAGQGHILTGELFF
TGTGCCAGCAGCGCGGGACAGGGGCATATTTTAACCGGGGAGCTGTTTTTT
>.|TRBD1|14|TRBJ1-6|TRBV11-3
CASTWTGVNSPLHF
TGTGCCAGCACCTGGACAGGGGTAAATTCACCCCTCCACTTT
>.|.|14|TRBJ1-1|TRBV18
CASSPVGVLTEAFF
TGTGCCAGCTCACCAGTAGGAGTACTCACTGAAGCTTTCTTT
>.|.|15|TRBJ1-1|TRBV9
CASSGVGARGTEAFF
TGTGCCAGCAGCGGAGTGGGGGCGAGGGGCACTGAAGCTTTCTTT
>.|TRBD2|15|TRBJ2-1|TRBV2
CASSEGTGGWGEQFF
TGTGCCAGCAGTGAGGGGACGGGAGGCTGGGGGGAGCAGTTCTTC
>.|.|13|TRBJ2-5|TRBV27
CASSSSPGKTQYF
TGTGCCAGCAGTTCCTCGCCGGGAAAGACCCAGTACTTC
>.|TRBD2|15|TRBJ2-3|TRBV10-3
CAISGLAVGTDTQYF
TGTGCCATCAGTGGACTAGCGGTGGGCACAGATACGCAGTATTTT
>.|.|14|TRBJ2-7|TRBV5-6
CASREAGISYEQYF
TGTGCCAGCAGGGAGGCGGGGATATCCTACGAGCAGTACTTC
>.|TRBD1|18|TRBJ1-4|TRBV13
CASSLGRGGTVNNEKLFF
TGTGCCAGCAGCTTAGGCCGTGGGGGGACAGTTAATAATGAAAAACTGTTTTTT
>.|TRBD2|18|TRBJ2-2|TRBV19
CASTGGLAGGLNTGELFF
TGTGCCAGTACCGGAGGACTAGCGGGGGGCCTGAACACCGGGGAGCTGTTTTTT
>.|.|14|TRBJ1-6|TRBV27
CASSRVIYNSPLHF
TGTGCCAGCAGCAGGGTGATCTATAATTCACCCCTCCACTTT
>.|TRBD1|13|TRBJ2-1|TRBV7-8
CASSLLTGNEQFF
TGTGCCAGCAGCTTATTGACAGGGAATGAGCAGTTCTTC
>.|TRBD1|14|TRBJ2-1|TRBV5-1
CASREQGSYNEQFF
TGCGCCAGCCGAGAACAGGGGTCATACAATGAGCAGTTCTTC
>.|.|17|TRBJ1-3|TRBV7-8
CASSLALSVISGNTIYF
TGTGCCAGCAGCTTAGCGCTCTCGGTCATCTCTGGAAACACCATATATTTT
>few|.|12|TRBJ2-5|TRBV11-2
CASSLSGETQYF
TGTGCCAGCAGCTTATCAGGGGAGACCCAGTACTTC
>.|.|13|TRBJ2-1|TRBV7-9
CASSRGGWNEQFF
TGTGCCAGCAGCCGCGGGGGCTGGAATGAGCAGTTCTTC
>.|TRBD2|15|TRBJ2-1|TRBV7-2
CASSLAGGPYNEQFF
TGTGCCAGCAGCCTAGCGGGGGGGCCCTACAATGAGCAGTTCTTC
>few|TRBD1|14|TRBJ1-1|TRBV2
CASSARTGKTEAFF
TGTGCCAGCAGTGCTCGGACAGGGAAGACTGAAGCTTTCTTT
>few|.|14|TRBJ1-2|TRBV4-2
CASSQEGDNYGYTF
TGTGCCAGCAGCCAAGAGGGAGACAACTATGGCTACACCTTC
>few|TRBD2|14|TRBJ2-4|TRBV2
CASSSSGGGNIQYF
TGTGCCAGCAGTTCTAGCGGGGGGGGAAACATTCAGTACTTC
>.|.|15|TRBJ2-5|TRBV6-6
CASRPSQGRGETQYF
TGTGCCAGCAGGCCGTCACAGGGCCGTGGGGAGACCCAGTACTTC
>.|TRBD2|14|TRBJ2-7|TRBV2
CASTGTRGWHEQYF
TGTGCCAGCACCGGGACTAGAGGGTGGCACGAGCAGTACTTC
>.|TRBD2|16|TRBJ2-2|TRBV2
CASRLAGGSNTGELFF
TGTGCCAGCAGGCTAGCGGGGGGATCGAACACCGGGGAGCTGTTTTTT
>.|.|17|TRBJ2-6|TRBV15
CATSRSAAGSGANVLTF
TGTGCCACCAGCAGATCCGCAGCGGGCTCTGGGGCCAACGTCCTGACTTTC
>.|.|13|TRBJ1-1|TRBV5-4
CASSSWANTEAFF
TGTGCCAGCAGTTCGTGGGCGAACACTGAAGCTTTCTTT
>.|.|14|TRBJ1-2|TRBV11-3
CASSLLGGSYGYTF
TGTGCCAGCAGCTTACTAGGCGGGAGCTATGGCTACACCTTC